A selection of T cell receptor beta chains follows, all from one sample in a study of shared clonotypes between healthy human individuals. Sequencing used immunoSEQ multiplex PCR; TCRdb keeps in-frame clones, though not all of them. This table has roughly 2.5 million clones, over 85% appearing once. Source material: naive CD4+ T cells sorted from blood. Receptors were obtained from a man in his late teens or twenties in good health. CDR3s include the opening cysteine and the closing phenylalanine or tryptophan. The D gene is left open where the match is weak. Clone sizes are given selectively: once, few, many, or a class where the clone is expanded.

TRBV6-1	-	TRBJ2-5	-	TGTGCCTCCTTGGACAGAAAAGAGACCCAGTACTTC	CASLDRKETQYF
TRBV5-1	-	TRBJ2-5	-	TGCGCCAGCAGCCCCGTGAGTTTAAGGCAAGGAACCCAAGAGACCCAGTACTTC	CASSPVSLRQGTQETQYF
TRBV7-9	-	TRBJ2-7	TRBD2	TGTGCCAGCAGCCTCGGGGGCGGGAGGCTTTTAAGCTCTTCCTACGAGCAGTACTTC	CASSLGGGRLLSSSYEQYF
TRBV27	-	TRBJ2-7	TRBD2	TGTGCCAGCAGCGGCAGGGATAGGACTAGCGGGAGGTACGAGCAGTACTTC	CASSGRDRTSGRYEQYF
TRBV25-1	-	TRBJ2-3	TRBD1	TGTGCCAGCAGTGAGGGGACAGTCACAGATACGCAGTATTTT	CASSEGTVTDTQYF
TRBV4-3	-	TRBJ2-2	-	TGCGCCAGCAGCCAAGAGGGGGGGCAGAACACCGGGGAGCTGTTTTTT	CASSQEGGQNTGELFF
TRBV25-1	-	TRBJ1-5	TRBD1	TGTGCCAGCAGTCGGGACAGCCACAATCAGCCCCAGCATTTT	CASSRDSHNQPQHF
TRBV27	once	TRBJ1-1	-	TGTGCCAGCTGTTCCTCAGGGGCCCTGCGGAGCACTGAAGCTTTCTTT	CASCSSGALRSTEAFF
TRBV5-6	once	TRBJ1-1	TRBD1	TGTGCCAGCAGCCTGGGCAGGGGGCGGACTGAAGCTTTCTTT	CASSLGRGRTEAFF
TRBV6-5	few	TRBJ1-6	-	TGTGCCAGCAGTTACTCCGGTTCCCTCCACTTT	CASSYSGSLHF
TRBV2	-	TRBJ2-6	-	TGTGCCAGCCGAGAGGCCCTAGGATTAAGTCTGTTGGAGGCCAACGTCCTGACTTTC	CASREALGLSLLEANVLTF
TRBV19	-	TRBJ1-6	-	TGTGCCAGTAGTAGCTCCTTGGGACCATATGGTTCACCCCTCCACTTT	CASSSSLGPYGSPLHF
TRBV18	-	TRBJ1-1	-	TGTGCCAGCGCCGTCGGGCTTCAGGCTGAAGCTTTCTTT	CASAVGLQAEAFF
TRBV7-9	-	TRBJ2-1	-	TGTGCCAGCAGCTTAGTCGAGGGGGGTAATGAGCAGTTCTTC	CASSLVEGGNEQFF
TRBV6-5	-	TRBJ1-3	-	TGTGCCAGCAGTTCTACGGGACCGCTCTCTGGAAACACCATATATTTT	CASSSTGPLSGNTIYF
TRBV2	-	TRBJ2-1	-	TGTGCCAGCAGTGAGGAGGGAGATAGCTCCTACAATGAGCAGTTCTTC	CASSEEGDSSYNEQFF
TRBV19	-	TRBJ1-5	-	TGTGCCAGTAGTATAGATCTGGGACTTCGTCAGCCCCAGCATTTT	CASSIDLGLRQPQHF
TRBV10-3	-	TRBJ2-7	TRBD2	TGTGCCATCAGTGAGTCGGGACTAGCTGTCGACGAGCAGTACTTC	CAISESGLAVDEQYF
TRBV18	-	TRBJ2-7	-	TGTGCCAGCTCACCTACAACCCCATCCTACGAGCAGTACTTC	CASSPTTPSYEQYF
TRBV19	few	TRBJ1-6	-	TGTGCCAGTAGTCCCCGGCAGGGGATAGATTCACCCCTCCACTTT	CASSPRQGIDSPLHF
TRBV29-1	-	TRBJ1-2	-	TGCAGCGTTGATTCGTCGTTTGGGAGTTTAGGCGGCTACACCTTC	CSVDSSFGSLGGYTF
TRBV5-1	-	TRBJ1-2	TRBD1	TGCGCCAGCAGCCTGACAGGGTACTATGGCTACACCTTC	CASSLTGYYGYTF
TRBV11-2	-	TRBJ2-4	-	TGTGCCAGCAGCTTCCCGGACCTCCGAGGGGGAGCCAAAAACATTCAGTACTTC	CASSFPDLRGGAKNIQYF
TRBV7-2	-	TRBJ2-3	TRBD2	TGTGCCAGCAGTCTTATAGCGGGAGTAGGTTTGGATACGCAGTATTTT	CASSLIAGVGLDTQYF
TRBV30	-	TRBJ2-7	-	TGTGCCTGGAGGGGCGTAGCTTACTACTCCTACGAGCAGTATTTC	CAWRGVAYYSYEQYF
TRBV15	-	TRBJ2-5	TRBD2	TGTGCCACCAGCAGTCAGGGACTAGCGGCAGGGGAGACCCAGTACTTC	CATSSQGLAAGETQYF
TRBV19	-	TRBJ1-4	-	TGTGCCAGTAGTCGACAGACTATTAATGAAAAACTGTTTTTT	CASSRQTINEKLFF
TRBV5-4	few	TRBJ2-7	TRBD2	TGTGCCAGCAGCTTGGGATCGGGTAGCGGGAGCTACGAGCAGTACTTC	CASSLGSGSGSYEQYF
TRBV4-1	-	TRBJ2-6	-	TGCGCCAGCAGCCAAGATCCTTCGGGCGGATTAAACTCTGGGGCCAACGTCCTGACTTTC	CASSQDPSGGLNSGANVLTF
TRBV4-1	-	TRBJ2-7	-	TGCGCCAGCAGCCAAGAGGGCGGGAAGCCAAGCCCTTACGAGCAGTACTTC	CASSQEGGKPSPYEQYF
TRBV10-1	-	TRBJ1-6	-	TGCGCCAGCAGTTGGACAGTAGCTTCACCCCTCCACTTT	CASSWTVASPLHF
TRBV19	-	TRBJ2-7	TRBD1	TGTGCCAGTAGTATGCCAGGGGGAAGGTACGAGCAGTACTTC	CASSMPGGRYEQYF
TRBV6-5	-	TRBJ2-1	-	TGTGCCAGCAGTTATGAGACGGGTGCCTACAATGAGCAGTTCTTC	CASSYETGAYNEQFF
TRBV12-5	-	TRBJ2-1	-	TGTGCTAGTGGTTTCAATGAGCAGTTCTTC	CASGFNEQFF
TRBV28	-	TRBJ2-3	-	TGTGCCAGCAGTTTATCCAGCTTTACAGATACGCAGTATTTT	CASSLSSFTDTQYF
TRBV2	few	TRBJ2-2	TRBD1	TGTGCCAGCAGTGGGACAGGGATAAACACCGGGGAGCTGTTTTTT	CASSGTGINTGELFF
TRBV7-9	-	TRBJ1-2	-	TGTGCCACCGAAAAGAGTTCGGCTTTTAACTATGGCTACACCTTC	CATEKSSAFNYGYTF
TRBV19	-	TRBJ2-2	TRBD2	TGTGCCAGTAAGGCGGGGGGATACACCGGGGAGCTGTTTTTT	CASKAGGYTGELFF
TRBV5-6	-	TRBJ2-4	-	TGTGCCAGCAGCTATGGTGAGGGAAAGGCCAAAAACATTCAGTACTTC	CASSYGEGKAKNIQYF
TRBV18	-	TRBJ2-3	TRBD1	TGTGCCAGCTCCTCGGTCGGGACAGGGTTCACAGATACGCAGTATTTT	CASSSVGTGFTDTQYF
TRBV4-1	-	TRBJ2-5	-	TGCGCCAGCAGCCAAGATTCCGGTACCGAGACCCAGTACTTC	CASSQDSGTETQYF
TRBV30	-	TRBJ2-1	-	TGTGCCTGGAGTTTTGGGCTAGTGAGCAGCTCCTACAATGAGCAGTTCTTC	CAWSFGLVSSSYNEQFF
TRBV5-1	once	TRBJ2-3	-	TGCGCCAGCAGCGCCCGGGGCGGAGTTAGCACAGATACGCAGTATTTT	CASSARGGVSTDTQYF
TRBV30	-	TRBJ2-7	-	TGTGCCTGGAACTCAACCAGAATAGAGCAGTACTTC	CAWNSTRIEQYF
TRBV6-1	-	TRBJ1-1	-	TGTGCCAGCAGAGGACAGTCGAACACTGAAGCTTTCTTT	CASRGQSNTEAFF
TRBV11-2	-	TRBJ2-2	TRBD2	TGTGCCAGCACCATACTAGCGGGAGGGACCGGGGAGCTGTTTTTT	CASTILAGGTGELFF
TRBV6-1	-	TRBJ2-3	TRBD2	TGTGCCAGCCGAAGCGGGAGGGCCGGCACAGATACGCAGTATTTT	CASRSGRAGTDTQYF
TRBV7-9	once	TRBJ1-1	-	TGTGCCAGCAGCTTTTCAGGGCTCACTGAAGCTTTCTTT	CASSFSGLTEAFF
TRBV30	-	TRBJ1-1	-	TGTGCCTGGAATAGGCAGGGGAATACTGAAGCTTTCTTT	CAWNRQGNTEAFF
TRBV10-3	-	TRBJ1-5	-	TGTGCCATCAGTGAACGGGATAGCAATCAGCCCCAGCATTTT	CAISERDSNQPQHF
TRBV14	once	TRBJ2-2	TRBD2	TGTGCCAGCAGGCAACTAGCGGGGGCACCCGGGGAGCTGTTTTTT	CASRQLAGAPGELFF
TRBV6-1	few	TRBJ1-5	-	TGTGCCAGCAGTTATTTCATGGGTCAGCCCCAGCATTTT	CASSYFMGQPQHF
TRBV28	-	TRBJ2-7	TRBD2	TGTGCCAGCAGTTATCTCCTTCGGGACAGCGGGACTAGCGGCTCCTACGAGCAGTACTTC	CASSYLLRDSGTSGSYEQYF
TRBV28	-	TRBJ2-7	TRBD1	TGTGCCAGCGTTCGCTATGGACAGGGCGCCTACGAGCAGTACTTC	CASVRYGQGAYEQYF
TRBV5-4	-	TRBJ2-5	-	TGTGCCAGCAGCTTGCAAGGGGCTCAAGAGACCCAGTACTTC	CASSLQGAQETQYF